These 21 T cell receptor beta chains were sequenced from one sample in a study of T cells in Graves' hyperthyroidism and ophthalmopathy. The source material, RNA transcripts, was used to amplify TCR beta CDR3 regions. TCR CDR3 underwent first-round RT-PCR with the HTBI primer set. One entry per CDR3 protein, called by TCRdb with MiXCR from the multiplex PCR reads. The repertoire consists of nearly 600,000 distinct CDR3 sequences, with roughly 13% occurring once and the leading ten covering less than 6%. The sequencing sample was made of blood. The source of these receptors is a woman aged 25 to 39 with Graves' hyperthyroidism that later progressed to Graves' ophthalmopathy.

This clonotype was found many times. V usage is TRBV20-1 and J usage is TRBJ2-7; 10 bases fit TRBD1. CDR1 and CDR2 (germline): DFQATT, SNEGSKA (reference sequence). This CDR3 contains 13 residues. The V gene end was trimmed by 3 bases and the J gene end by 5 bases; junction bases not matched to a gene: 4. CDR3 sequence (DNA): TGCAGTGCTAGCGCCGGGACAGGGGACGAGCAGTACTTC. Its translation is CSASAGTGDEQYF.

This clonotype came up many times. The V and J genes are TRBV20-1 and TRBJ1-1; weak D call: TRBD1 (6 bases). With 1 base removed from V and 0 bases from J, the gap between germline ends came to 9 bases. The CDR3 totals 14 residues. The germline CDR1 and CDR2 sequences are DFQATT and SNEGSKA (reference sequence). The CDR3: CSARGGGVNTEAFF. In DNA form, the CDR3 reads TGCAGTGCTAGAGGGGGGGGCGTGAACACTGAAGCTTTCTTT.

J is TRBJ2-1 and V is TRBV19; TRBD1 matches at 9 bases. The CDR3 is 15 residues long. V lost 3 bases to trimming and J lost 9 bases; unmatched junction nucleotides: 9. Per the germline V gene, CDR1 is LNHDA and CDR2 is SQIVND (reference sequence). CDR3 in DNA: TGTGCCAGTAGTATTACAGGGGGCCCCCAAGTTGAGCAGTTCTTC. Protein sequence: CASSITGGPQVEQFF.

This clonotype was counted a few times. This chain uses TRBV29-1 with TRBJ2-5; D unresolved. V was trimmed by 4 bases and J by 1 base, leaving 13 bases between them. CDR3 length: 14 amino acids. Germline V gives CDR1 SQVTM, CDR2 ANQGSEA. CDR3 amino acids: CSVGARLLQETQYF. CDR3 DNA: TGCAGCGTTGGGGCCCGTCTCCTCCAAGAGACCCAGTACTTC.

Ten or more counts support this clonotype. The genes are TRBV30 and TRBJ1-1; the D is unclear. This CDR3 is built from 15 residues. Trimming took 0 bases from V and 3 from J, leaving 14 bases between them. Germline CDR1 GTSNPN, CDR2 SVGIG (reference sequence). CDR3 coding DNA: TGTGCCTGGAGTGTAGGAGGTACCCCGGACACTGAAGCTTTCTTT. This codes for CAWSVGGTPDTEAFF.

This clonotype was recorded at least ten times. This sequence joins TRBV6-2 or TRBV6-3 and TRBJ2-7, with no clear D. With 6 bases removed from V and 5 bases from J, the gap between germline ends came to 11 bases. The CDR3 totals 12 residues. Germline V gene data show CDR1 as MNHEY and CDR2 as SVGEGT. The CDR3, as DNA: TGTGCCAGCAGCCCGGTTGACCACGAGCAGTACTTC. Translation: CASSPVDHEQYF.

A word on this clonotype: This may be a read error, as it is one base from a much larger clone. The chain joins TRBV7-2 to TRBJ2-1, with 12 nucleotides matching TRBD2. Germline CDR1 and CDR2: SGHTA and FQGNSA. After removal of 5 bases from V and 2 bases from J, the junction contained 1 base not matched to a gene. This CDR3 is built from 15 residues. For the CDR3, the DNA is TGTGCCAGCAGCCGGACTAGCGGGGCCTACAATGAGCAGTTCTTC. This sequence encodes CASSRTSGAYNEQFF. Together with reference TRBV7-2 and TRBJ2-1, the CDR3 gives the full variable domain: GAGVSQSPSNKVTEKGKDVELRCDPISGHTALYWYRQSLGQGLEFLIYFQGNSAPDKSGLPSDRFSAERTGGSVSTLTIQRTQQEDSAVYLCASSRTSGAYNEQFFGPGTRLTVL.

Many counts were recorded for this clonotype. The chain uses TRBV12-3 or TRBV12-4 and TRBJ1-2; no reliable D call. Trimming pared 6 bases from V and 8 bases from J, leaving 10 bases between. This CDR3 is built from 11 residues. The CDR3 DNA sequence: TGTGCCAGCAGCCTGGTGAGGGGCTACACCTTC. The encoded protein is CASSLVRGYTF.

At least ten counts were recorded for this clonotype. V and J are TRBV2 and TRBJ1-1; D may be TRBD1 (5 bases). V was cut by 2 bases and J by 0 bases, with 10 bases left in between. There are 15 residues in the CDR3. Germline V lookup: CDR1 SNHLY, CDR2 FYNNEI. The CDR3 here is CASSERTTLNTEAFF. CDR3 nucleotide sequence: TGTGCCAGCAGTGAAAGGACAACCTTGAACACTGAAGCTTTCTTT. Full variable domain (outside the CDR3, taken from reference TRBV2 and TRBJ1-1): EPEVTQTPSHQVTQMGQEVILRCVPISNHLYFYWYRQILGQKVEFLVSFYNNEISEKSEIFDDQFSVERPDGSNFTLKIRSTKLEDSAMYFCASSERTTLNTEAFFGQGTRLTVV.

This clonotype was detected many times. The rearrangement links TRBV6-1 to TRBJ2-7, with D perhaps matching TRBD1 (6 bases). Germline V gene sequence: CDR1 MNHNS, CDR2 SASEGT. The CDR3 extends over 14 amino acids. Trimming took off 8 bases at V and 2 bases at J, with 16 bases between the two ends. CDR3 in amino acids: CASAIPGVTYEQYF. The CDR3 nucleotides are TGTGCCAGCGCCATCCCAGGGGTTACCTACGAGCAGTACTTC.

The chain joins TRBV30 to TRBJ2-3; TRBD1 matches at 8 bases. This CDR3 has 15 amino acids. The V and J ends lost 2 bases and 10 bases, in that order; junction bases with no gene match: 14. From germline, CDR1 is GTSNPN and CDR2 SVGIG (reference sequence). This CDR3 reads CAWSTGTGLFGAQYF. CDR3 in DNA: TGTGCCTGGAGTACCGGGACAGGCCTTTTTGGGGCGCAGTATTTT.

The table lists this clonotype with many counts. The J gene is TRBJ2-3, the V gene TRBV11-2; D unclear. There are 10 residues in the CDR3. Germline lookup yields CDR1 SGHAT and CDR2 FQNNGV. The CDR3 DNA follows: TGTGGGCTGGGTGCAGATACGCAGTATTTT. The encoded protein is CGLGADTQYF.

V gene TRBV7-9 combines with J gene TRBJ2-3, with 10 bases aligning to TRBD2. The junction had 7 bases not matched to a gene; V was cut back by 11 bases and J by 2 bases. Germline CDR1 reads SEHNR; CDR2 reads FQNEAQ (reference sequence). The CDR3 runs 14 residues. The CDR3 sequence is CASFTSGDTDTQYF. The CDR3 DNA reads TGTGCCTCCTTTACTAGCGGGGACACAGATACGCAGTATTTT.

This clonotype has at least ten counts. The V call is TRBV7-9, the J call TRBJ2-3; maybe TRBD2 (6 bases). V was cut by 5 bases and J by 1 base, with 10 bases left in between. Germline V lookup: CDR1 SEHNR, CDR2 FQNEAQ (reference sequence). The CDR3 consists of 14 residues. The CDR3 region is CASSGLSRTDTQYF. In DNA, the CDR3 is TGTGCCAGCAGCGGACTATCCCGCACAGATACGCAGTATTTT.

This clonotype was found a few times. The gene calls are TRBV12-3 or TRBV12-4 and TRBJ2-5; 7 bases align to TRBD2. The J segment lost 4 bases and the V segment lost 6 bases, leaving 14 bases of the junction unmatched. The CDR3 has 16 residues. CDR3 loop: CASSRPAFAGAETQYF. The CDR3 nucleotides are TGTGCCAGCAGCCGACCGGCCTTTGCGGGAGCAGAGACCCAGTACTTC.

This clonotype was seen ten or more times. V and J are TRBV24-1 and TRBJ1-4; D possibly corresponds to TRBD1 (6 bases). V lost 3 bases, J lost 5 bases, and 12 bases lay in between. The CDR3 has 15 amino acids. Per the germline V gene, CDR1 is KGHDR and CDR2 is SFDVKD. CDR3 loop: CATSDPSGGNEKLFF. Written as DNA, the CDR3 is TGTGCCACCAGTGATCCGAGTGGGGGCAATGAAAAACTGTTTTTT.

This clonotype was seen repeatedly, ten times or more. This chain links TRBV20-1 with TRBJ2-3; D is unresolved. The V end lost 1 base, the J end lost 4 bases, and 3 bases lay between the germline ends. This CDR3 has 11 amino acids. Germline loops: CDR1 DFQATT, CDR2 SNEGSKA (reference sequence). The CDR3 region has the DNA TGCAGTGCTAGAGTCGCAGATACGCAGTATTTT. This translates into CSARVADTQYF.

The V call is TRBV20-1, the J call TRBJ2-7; TRBD1 aligns across 9 bases. Germline CDR1 reads DFQATT; CDR2 reads SNEGSKA (reference sequence). V lost 3 bases, J lost 6 bases, and 6 bases stayed unmatched. CDR3 length equals 13 residues. CDR3 nucleotide sequence: TGCAGTGCTAGTCCCGGGACAGGGAGCGAGCAGTACTTC. Its translation is CSASPGTGSEQYF.

This clonotype was picked up many times. This chain links TRBV28 with TRBJ1-5; the D is unclear. CDR1 and CDR2 (germline): MDHEN, SYDVKM. The CDR3 sequence is 17 residues long. V gave up 10 bases and J gave up 0 bases, with 22 bases separating them. The CDR3 here is CATQTVDTAYSNQPQHF. CDR3 sequence (DNA): TGTGCCACGCAAACCGTTGACACAGCGTATAGCAATCAGCCCCAGCATTTT.

This clonotype showed up just a few times. J is TRBJ2-3 and V is TRBV5-1; D is unresolved. This CDR3 spans 14 amino acids. Trimming pared 0 bases from V and 2 bases from J, leaving 7 bases between. Germline V gene data show CDR1 as SGHRS and CDR2 as YFSETQ. CDR3 sequence (DNA): TGCGCCAGCAGCTTGGACAGATACACAGATACGCAGTATTTT. This gives the protein CASSLDRYTDTQYF.

This clonotype was seen a few times. In DNA, the CDR3 is TGCAGTGCTAGAGATATCGAGGGGGTACGGGACCCCGCTCAGTTCTTC. It codes for CSARDIEGVRDPAQFF. The J gene is TRBJ2-1, the V gene TRBV20-1, with D perhaps TRBD1 (6 bases). Germline values: CDR1 DFQATT, CDR2 SNEGSKA (reference sequence). Trimming cost V 0 bases and J 13 bases, with 25 bases left between them. This CDR3 is built from 16 residues.